The source of this T cell receptor (beta chain) is a study of technical replicates of blood from several donors. Repertoires were generated with immunoSEQ multiplex PCR, while TCRdb's copy carries only in-frame clones and drops some. Of about 15,000 clones in the sample, 70% to 90% were seen once. Trimming cost V 5 bases and J 10 bases; bases outside gene matches: 10. The CDR3 contains 14 residues. The germline V gene encodes CDR1 SSHAT and CDR2 FNYEAQ (reference sequence). The chain recombines TRBV7-7 with TRBJ2-1; 8 bases map to TRBD2. The TCR sequence derives from a human donor in good health. Sequencing used PBMCs. CDR3 nucleotide sequence: TGTGCCAGCAGCCTAAGCCGACCGGGGGGGGAGCAGTTCTTC. This gives the protein CASSLSRPGGEQFF.